This passage covers 5 T cell receptor beta chains from one sample sequenced in a study of blood T cell repertoires in COVID-19. Profiled with immunoSEQ multiplex PCR; TCRdb holds only in-frame clones, not every one. In the table there are fewer than 70,000 clones, 88% of which are singletons. The material sequenced was peripheral blood. The receptors stem from a human donor in a cohort sampled during active COVID-19.

V gene TRBV5-1 combines with J gene TRBJ2-7; 15 nucleotides line up with TRBD2. The CDR3 is 15 amino acids. With V trimmed by 4 bases and J by 4 bases, 3 bases remained unmatched. Germline loops: CDR1 SGHRS, CDR2 YFSETQ. CDR3 nucleotides: TGCGCCAGCAGCACCGGGACTAGCGGGAGGTACGAGCAGTACTTC. Translation gives CASSTGTSGRYEQYF.

The chain recombines TRBV4-1 with TRBJ1-2; no firm D call. This CDR3 has 16 amino acids. V lost 2 bases and J lost 5, with 18 bases in between. Germline loops: CDR1 MGHRA, CDR2 YSYEKL. The CDR3 here is CASSQKHLREQYGYTF. The CDR3 bases are TGCGCCAGCAGCCAAAAACACCTCCGGGAGCAATATGGCTACACCTTC.

The chain combines TRBV14 with TRBJ1-2, with D possibly being TRBD1 (5 bases). Per the germline V gene, CDR1 is SGHDN and CDR2 is FVKESK. V was shortened by 0 bases and J by 4 bases, with 18 bases between the two germline ends. The CDR3 has 17 residues. CDR3 in DNA: TGTGCCAGCAGCCAAGAGCTAGGCGGCAGGGAAGCCTATGGCTACACCTTC. This encodes CASSQELGGREAYGYTF.

This rearrangement joins TRBV9 to TRBJ2-2; 10 bases map to TRBD2. Trimming at V came to 0 bases and at J to 7 bases, leaving 3 bases not matched to a gene. The CDR3 is 15 amino acids. Germline loops: CDR1 SGDLS, CDR2 YYNGEE. For the CDR3, the DNA is TGTGCCAGCAGCGTAGCTAGCGGGAGTGGCGGGGAGCTGTTTTTT. Its protein product is CASSVASGSGGELFF.

The genes are TRBV30 and TRBJ1-6; D unresolved. The CDR3 consists of 12 residues. The V gene lost 4 bases and the J gene lost 3 bases, with 4 bases spanning the gap. Germline V gene lookup returns CDR1 GTSNPN and CDR2 SVGIG (reference sequence). The CDR3 region is CAWTVYNSPLHF. In DNA form, the CDR3 reads TGTGCCTGGACAGTCTATAATTCACCCCTCCACTTT. The full variable domain, rest sourced from reference TRBV30 and TRBJ1-6, is SQTIHQWPATLVQPVGSPLSLECTVEGTSNPNLYWYRQAAGRGLQLLFYSVGIGQISSEVPQNLSASRPQDRQFILSSKKLLLSDSGFYLCAWTVYNSPLHFGNGTRLTVT.